This is a list of T cell receptor beta chains from one sample in a study of T cells after yellow fever vaccination. TCRdb re-derived calls from the 5' RACE reads in MiXCR, one entry per CDR3 protein. This table holds 500,000 to 700,000 distinct CDR3 sequences, roughly 19% found once. This material consisted of PBMCs, taken 15 days after the yellow fever booster vaccination. All receptors derive from a man younger than 45 who received the YFV17D yellow fever vaccine. The CDR3 runs from the conserved cysteine through the conserved F or W. Each record gives: D gene, clone size, J gene, V gene, CDR3 DNA, CDR3 protein. A D gene is named only where the DNA matches it firmly. Some rows have no size entry. The others give once, few or many, or a class for an expanded clone.

. . TRBJ2-7 TRBV18 TGTGCCAGCTCGGCGGGACCTGTACGATCCTACGAGCAGTACTTC CASSAGPVRSYEQYF
. . TRBJ2-3 TRBV5-4 TGTGCCAGCAGCTTATACCTAGGGGTGGGGGCAGATACGCAGTATTTT CASSLYLGVGADTQYF
. few TRBJ2-5 TRBV10-1 TGCGCCAGCAGTCGGGACAATCACGAGACCCAGTACTTC CASSRDNHETQYF
. . TRBJ2-7 TRBV9 TGTGCCAGCAGCGTAGCGGACTCCCCATACGAGCAGTACTTC CASSVADSPYEQYF
. . TRBJ2-7 TRBV5-1 TGCGCCAGCAGCCTCGACAGGGACTCCTCCTACGAGCAGTACTTC CASSLDRDSSYEQYF
. few TRBJ2-7 TRBV11-2 TGTGCCAGCAGCTTGGTGGAGGAGCAGTACTTC CASSLVEEQYF
. . TRBJ2-7 TRBV10-2 TGCGCCAGCAGTGAGTCGATGGGGGAGCCCCTTTACGAGCAGTACTTC CASSESMGEPLYEQYF
TRBD2 . TRBJ2-3 TRBV28 TGTGCCAGCACTAACCGGGACTACCGCACAGATACGCAGTATTTT CASTNRDYRTDTQYF
TRBD2 . TRBJ2-5 TRBV30 TGTGCCTGGAGACGGACTAGCGGGAGTTATGAGACCCAGTACTTC CAWRRTSGSYETQYF
TRBD2 few TRBJ2-5 TRBV20-1 TGCAGTGCTAGAGAACCTAAGGGACTAGACTTAGAGACCCAGTACTTC CSAREPKGLDLETQYF
TRBD1 many TRBJ2-2 TRBV20-1 TGCAGTGCTTATACCGGGACAGGGAAAACCGGGGAGCTGTTTTTT CSAYTGTGKTGELFF